This record covers a single TCR beta chain. Its antigen is unidentified. It was with 60 Vbeta and 13 Jbeta primers that the PCR ran. Only in-frame clones appear in the TCRdb table, and some are missing; sequencing was by immunoSEQ multiplex PCR. The sample lists 200,000 or so clones; approximately 84% were seen once. The sample is drawn from a study of cytomegalovirus exposure and HLA in healthy donors. Study observations and caveats: In a later analysis, specific HLA alleles were associated with under 20,000 TCR beta sequences at a 0.05 false discovery rate.

This CDR3 contains 16 residues. Trimming removed 4 bases from V and 12 bases from J, with 27 bases in between. The germline V gene has CDR1 MNHEY and CDR2 SMNVEV (reference sequence). This chain connects TRBV27 to TRBJ1-1; perhaps TRBD1 as D (6 bases). The clonotype was recovered from a woman in her twenties or thirties in good health and CMV-seropositive. Specimen: PBMCs. CDR3 residues: CASSYGQLGLRSGTFF. The CDR3 coding sequence is TGTGCCAGCAGTTACGGACAGTTGGGGCTTCGGTCCGGGACTTTCTTT.